Presented here are 29 T cell receptor beta chains from one specimen sequenced in a study of T-cell reconstitution after alpha-beta-depleted transplantation in children. Unique molecular identifiers featured in how the TCRbeta library was prepared. In TCRdb, the PCR reads were re-called with MiXCR into one record per CDR3 protein. The data show 800,000 to 1,000,000 distinct CDR3 sequences, with roughly 29% seen just once and about 28% held by the top ten. Sample: PBMCs, mostly from graft donor cells, taken 360 days after TCRalphabeta/CD19-depleted stem cell transplant. The receptors here all came from a boy in the first two years of life who had a stem cell transplant for SCID, so the T cells may come from the graft donor.

This clonotype came up a few times. J is TRBJ2-1 and V is TRBV27; TRBD1 matches 7 bases. There are 14 residues in the CDR3. Germline loops: CDR1 MNHEY, CDR2 SMNVEV (reference sequence). J gave up 8 bases and V 5 bases, and 9 bases lay outside the gene matches. The chain's CDR3 is CASSTLTGKDEQFF. CDR3 in DNA: TGTGCCAGCAGTACCCTGACAGGGAAGGATGAGCAGTTCTTC.

This sequence joins TRBV5-5 and TRBJ2-1; D is possibly TRBD2 (6 bases). CDR3 length: 14 residues. Germline V gene lookup returns CDR1 SGHKS and CDR2 YYEKEE (reference sequence). The V gene lost 7 bases and the J gene lost 7 bases, with 18 bases spanning the gap. The CDR3 spells CASRGDSSLNEQFF. The CDR3, as DNA: TGTGCCAGCCGCGGGGACTCCTCGCTGAATGAGCAGTTCTTC.

This clonotype appeared a few times. The gene calls are TRBV6-5 and TRBJ2-1; a weak D match, TRBD1 (6 bases). The CDR3 covers 16 residues. With 4 bases removed from V and 3 bases from J, the gap between germline ends came to 16 bases. Germline loops: CDR1 MNHEY, CDR2 SVGAGI. CDR3 residues: CASSSLSTGGYNEQFF. Here the CDR3 DNA reads TGTGCCAGCAGTTCCTTGTCGACAGGAGGCTACAATGAGCAGTTCTTC.

The V and J genes are TRBV4-3 and TRBJ2-7; D is unclear. This CDR3 has 15 amino acids. V was cut by 0 bases and J by 2 bases, with 11 bases left in between. Germline values: CDR1 LGHNA, CDR2 YSLEER. The CDR3 loop reads CASSQEKQRPYEQYF. The CDR3 DNA follows: TGCGCCAGCAGCCAAGAAAAACAGAGACCCTACGAGCAGTACTTC.

The rearrangement uses TRBV7-9 and TRBJ2-5, with D possibly matching TRBD2 (6 bases). Trimming pared 2 bases from V and 4 bases from J, leaving 20 bases between. This CDR3 contains 17 residues. CDR1 SEHNR and CDR2 FQNEAQ come from the germline V gene (reference sequence). The CDR3 DNA reads TGTGCCAGCAGCTTACTCCTGACTAGGGCTATGAGAGAGACCCAGTACTTC. It encodes CASSLLLTRAMRETQYF.

This rearrangement joins TRBV7-3 to TRBJ1-4, with TRBD1 matching 9 bases. V gave up 5 bases and J gave up 8 bases; unmatched junction bases: 9. The CDR3 covers 15 residues. The germline V gene has CDR1 SGHTA and CDR2 FQGTGA. The CDR3 coding sequence is TGTGCCAGCAGCACCAAGGACAGGGGCGACGAAAAACTGTTTTTT. It specifies CASSTKDRGDEKLFF.

The genes are TRBV25-1 and TRBJ1-1, with TRBD1 as a possible D gene (6 bases). Germline V lookup: CDR1 MGHDK, CDR2 SYGVNS. The CDR3 sequence is 16 residues long. Trimming took 4 bases from V and 5 from J, leaving 20 bases between them. This chain's CDR3 is CASSAPPQAGVTEAFF. The CDR3 DNA follows: TGTGCCAGCAGTGCCCCCCCTCAGGCAGGGGTTACTGAAGCTTTCTTT.

The chain recombines TRBV24-1 with TRBJ2-7, with 7 bases lining up with TRBD1. The J segment lost 7 bases and the V segment lost 4 bases, leaving 9 bases of the junction unmatched. This CDR3 has 14 amino acids. Germline V gives CDR1 KGHDR, CDR2 SFDVKD. Here the CDR3 DNA reads TGTGCCACCAGTGACGGGACAGCTGTGGGAGAGCAGTACTTC. Its translation: CATSDGTAVGEQYF.

In its sample, this clonotype was seen a few times. The chain carries TRBV5-1 and TRBJ2-5; D unclear. The germline CDR1 and CDR2 sequences are SGHRS and YFSETQ. This CDR3 is 17 amino acids long. Trimming shortened V by 2 bases and J by 3 bases, and 20 bases separated the two germline ends. CDR3 loop: CASSFWYPAPPEETQYF. The CDR3 region has the DNA TGCGCCAGCAGCTTTTGGTATCCGGCCCCCCCAGAAGAGACCCAGTACTTC.

This clonotype was found a few times. This rearrangement joins TRBV18 to TRBJ2-1; 8 positions agree with TRBD2. The CDR3 extends over 15 amino acids. Germline V gene sequence: CDR1 KGHSH, CDR2 LQKENI. V was pared by 0 bases and J by 7 bases, with 5 bases of the junction left unmatched. CDR3 residues: CASSPPGIAGNEQFF. For the CDR3, the DNA is TGTGCCAGCTCACCACCGGGGATAGCGGGGAATGAGCAGTTCTTC.

The chain couples TRBV6-5 to TRBJ2-7; D is perhaps TRBD2 (6 bases). V shed 2 bases and J shed 4 bases, with 15 bases lying between them. Germline V CDR1 and CDR2: MNHEY, SVGAGI. The CDR3 loop spans 15 amino acids. CDR3 region: CASSYGGSLGYEQYF. The CDR3 coding sequence is TGTGCCAGCAGTTACGGGGGGTCCCTCGGGTACGAGCAGTACTTC.

The chain carries TRBV11-2 and TRBJ2-5; tentatively, D is TRBD2 (5 bases). The CDR3 covers 15 residues. V was clipped by 1 base and J by 7 bases, with 16 bases between them. The V gene's germline CDR1 is SGHAT and CDR2 FQNNGV. Here the CDR3 DNA reads TGTGCCAGCAGCTTAGGGACTGGCGCCTCGGGGACCCAGTACTTC. This translates into CASSLGTGASGTQYF. Filled out from reference TRBV11-2 and TRBJ2-5, the complete variable domain reads EAGVAQSPRYKIIEKRQSVAFWCNPISGHATLYWYQQILGQGPKLLIQFQNNGVVDDSQLPKDRFSAERLKGVDSTLKIQPAKLEDSAVYLCASSLGTGASGTQYFGPGTRLLVL.

This clonotype was picked up a small number of times. The chain is built from TRBV28 and TRBJ2-3, with TRBD2 matching 7 bases. Losses at the gene ends were 5 bases for V and 11 bases for J; bases not matched to a gene: 7. The CDR3 covers 12 residues. Looked up from germline, CDR1 is MDHEN and CDR2 is SYDVKM. Here the CDR3 DNA reads TGTGCCAGCAGTGGGAGGGCCAGTGGGCAGTATTTT. Protein: CASSGRASGQYF.

J is TRBJ1-5 and V is TRBV18, with a tentative D call TRBD1 (6 bases). The CDR3 covers 14 residues. Per the germline V gene, CDR1 is KGHSH and CDR2 is LQKENI. V was cut by 6 bases and J by 5 bases, with 14 bases left in between. The CDR3 nucleotides are TGTGCCAGCTCGGTCGACAGGAATTATCAGCCCCAGCATTTT. It is translated as CASSVDRNYQPQHF.

The V and J genes are TRBV20-1 and TRBJ2-3; D is perhaps TRBD1 (5 bases). CDR1 and CDR2 (germline): DFQATT, SNEGSKA (reference sequence). V was clipped by 2 bases and J by 3 bases, with 15 bases between them. The CDR3 is made up of 15 amino acids. CDR3 in DNA: TGCAGTGCTAGAACGACAGTTGGGCTAACAGATACGCAGTATTTT. It encodes CSARTTVGLTDTQYF.

This chain uses TRBV20-1 with TRBJ2-3; a weak D match, TRBD2 (6 bases). The CDR3 runs to 15 residues. Germline loops: CDR1 DFQATT, CDR2 SNEGSKA (reference sequence). The ends were cut back, 5 bases at V and 0 bases at J, with 15 bases in the middle. CDR3 sequence (DNA): TGCAGTGCTTTAACCGGGACTCGGAGCACAGATACGCAGTATTTT. Its protein is CSALTGTRSTDTQYF.

J is TRBJ2-2 and V is TRBV5-1, with D possibly being TRBD1 (5 bases). CDR1 is SGHRS and CDR2 is YFSETQ in the germline V gene. V was cut by 2 bases and J by 6 bases, with 14 bases left in between. CDR3 length: 15 residues. The CDR3 loop reads CASSFRAGMAGELFF. The CDR3 DNA follows: TGCGCCAGCAGCTTCCGCGCAGGGATGGCCGGGGAGCTGTTTTTT.

The J gene is TRBJ1-2, the V gene TRBV28, with 8 bases lining up with TRBD1. This CDR3 has 14 amino acids. V trimming: 5 bases; J trimming: 3 bases; junction bases outside the gene matches: 5. Germline-derived CDR1 and CDR2 are MDHEN and SYDVKM. In DNA, the CDR3 is TGTGCCAGCAGTACGGGACAGGAGGACTATGGCTACACCTTC. It translates to CASSTGQEDYGYTF.

This clonotype came up a few times. The CDR3 loop reads CSARWRDEQYF. CDR3 DNA: TGCAGTGCACGATGGAGGGACGAGCAGTACTTC. V is TRBV20-1 and J is TRBJ2-7; tentative D call: TRBD2 (6 bases). The germline V and J ends were trimmed by 6 bases and 5 bases, with 11 bases remaining between them. Germline values: CDR1 DFQATT, CDR2 SNEGSKA (reference sequence). The CDR3 has 11 residues.

The chain links TRBV27 to TRBJ2-7; TRBD2 is a possible D gene (5 bases). Germline CDR1 MNHEY, CDR2 SMNVEV (reference sequence). The CDR3 has 16 amino acids. Between the trimmed V and J ends, which lost 4 bases and 2 bases, there was a span of 18 bases. CDR3 coding DNA: TGTGCCAGCAGTTCTCCCGCCAGCGGTGAACCCTACGAGCAGTACTTC. Protein product: CASSSPASGEPYEQYF.

V gene TRBV18 combines with J gene TRBJ2-3; 7 bases map to TRBD1. Germline loops: CDR1 KGHSH, CDR2 LQKENI. The CDR3 totals 14 residues. The ends lost 4 bases at V and 5 bases at J; junction bases unmatched: 6. CDR3 residues: CASSRATGVDTQYF. CDR3 sequence (DNA): TGTGCCAGCTCACGGGCCACAGGGGTAGATACGCAGTATTTT.

In its sample, this clonotype was seen a few times. This chain connects TRBV12-3 or TRBV12-4 to TRBJ2-7, with D hard to call. Trimming took 5 bases from V and 0 from J, leaving 14 bases between them. The CDR3 has 15 residues. The CDR3 bases are TGTGCCAGCAGTCCCCGGTTAGTCAGCTCCTACGAGCAGTACTTC. Encoded protein: CASSPRLVSSYEQYF.

This clonotype was detected a few times. Written as DNA, the CDR3 is TGCAGTGCTTTGCCCCGGGCAGGGTCCAGGAATCAGCCCCAGCATTTT. Its translation is CSALPRAGSRNQPQHF. V usage is TRBV20-1 and J usage is TRBJ1-5; D may be TRBD1 (5 bases). Trimming shortened V by 5 bases and J by 4 bases, and 21 bases separated the two germline ends. Germline lookup yields CDR1 DFQATT and CDR2 SNEGSKA (reference sequence). CDR3 size: 16 residues.

This clonotype turned up a few times. CDR3 coding DNA: TGTGCCAGCAGCCGCCGGAGGACAGGGAACACCGGGGAGCTGTTTTTT. Protein sequence: CASSRRRTGNTGELFF. V gene TRBV7-9 combines with J gene TRBJ2-2; the match to TRBD1 covers 7 bases. The J segment lost 1 base and the V segment lost 5 bases, leaving 7 bases of the junction unmatched. The germline CDR1 and CDR2 sequences are SEHNR and FQNEAQ (reference sequence). This CDR3 has 16 residues.

In DNA, the CDR3 is TGTGCCTGGAGTGTATGGGACAGGGTTTACTTC. Translated, it gives CAWSVWDRVYF. The chain is built from TRBV30 and TRBJ2-5; TRBD1 aligns across 9 bases. Germline-derived CDR1 and CDR2 are GTSNPN and SVGIG (reference sequence). CDR3 length: 11 residues. With V trimmed by 0 bases and J by 14 bases, 4 bases remained unmatched.

This clonotype came up a few times. This chain links TRBV4-1 with TRBJ2-5, with D tentatively TRBD2 (5 bases). The germline gives CDR1 MGHRA, CDR2 YSYEKL. The CDR3 is made up of 16 amino acids. V lost 3 bases, J lost 2 bases, and 16 bases lay in between. The CDR3 region is CASSHFHRELQETQYF. As DNA, the CDR3 is TGCGCCAGCAGCCATTTCCACCGGGAACTACAAGAGACCCAGTACTTC.

This chain connects TRBV25-1 to TRBJ2-2, with TRBD1 identical over 8 bases. V was clipped by 6 bases and J by 6 bases; unmatched bases: 3. CDR3 size: 13 residues. CDR1 is MGHDK and CDR2 is SYGVNS in the germline V gene. CDR3 DNA: TGTGCCAGCAGGGACAGGGTGGCCGGGGAGCTGTTTTTT. Residues: CASRDRVAGELFF.

CDR3 in amino acids: CATSRDGGGQETQYF. The CDR3 DNA reads as TGTGCCACCAGCAGAGATGGGGGGGGTCAAGAGACCCAGTACTTC. The chain joins TRBV15 to TRBJ2-5, with 7 bases matching TRBD2. The germline gives CDR1 LNHNV, CDR2 YYDKDF (reference sequence). J was trimmed by 2 bases and V by 0 bases; bases with no gene match: 3. The CDR3 is 15 residues long.

The chain is built from TRBV5-6 and TRBJ1-4; D unresolved. This CDR3 spans 13 amino acids. Germline-derived CDR1 and CDR2 are SGHDT and YYEEEE. V lost 2 bases to trimming and J lost 6 bases, with 8 bases between them. CDR3 bases: TGTGCCAGCAGCTTCGTTTGGGATGAAAAACTGTTTTTT. This gives the protein CASSFVWDEKLFF.